The rows below give T cell receptor beta chains drawn from one sample of a study of patients and donors after allogeneic stem cell transplantation. In TCRdb, the RT-PCR reads were re-called with MiXCR into one record per CDR3 protein. The table includes about 960,000 distinct CDR3 sequences, 15% to 20% detected once. What was sequenced was blood, either unsorted or a sorted T cell fraction (not recorded which). These receptors came from a human donor who was either an allogeneic HSCT recipient or a stem cell or donor lymphocyte infusion donor (not recorded which). It is not recorded whose cells these are; they may come from a transplant donor. Each CDR3 is given with its conserved first and last residue. A D gene is named only where the DNA matches it firmly. The size field is filled for only some rows; it gives once, few, many or a size class.

v_gene,d_gene,j_gene,len,abundance,CDR3aa,CDR3nt
TRBV12-3/TRBV12-4,.,TRBJ1-1,11,many,CASSSSPRAFF,TGTGCCAGCAGTTCAAGCCCGAGGGCTTTCTTT
TRBV25-1,.,TRBJ2-3,15,many,CASSARPLSTDTQYF,TGTGCCAGCAGTGCCAGACCTCTTAGCACAGATACGCAGTATTTT
TRBV19,TRBD1,TRBJ2-1,13,.,CASSPTQGYEQFF,TGTGCCAGTAGCCCTACACAGGGGTATGAGCAGTTCTTC
TRBV2,.,TRBJ1-1,14,.,CASTLEGKNTEAFF,TGTGCCAGCACCCTAGAGGGGAAGAACACTGAAGCTTTCTTT
TRBV12-3/TRBV12-4,.,TRBJ1-2,15,.,CASSLRGGENYGYTF,TGTGCCAGCAGTTTGAGGGGGGGAGAAAACTATGGCTACACCTTC
TRBV29-1,.,TRBJ1-2,13,few,CSVERREVYGYTF,TGCAGCGTTGAACGGAGGGAAGTCTATGGCTACACCTTC
TRBV20-1,.,TRBJ2-7,13,.,CSALDRSSYEQYF,TGCAGTGCTCTGGACAGATCCTCCTACGAGCAGTACTTC
TRBV27,.,TRBJ1-2,16,.,CASSLSGGALNPGYTF,TGTGCCAGCAGTTTATCTGGGGGAGCCCTAAATCCTGGCTACACCTTC
TRBV7-2,TRBD1,TRBJ1-1,13,few,CASSPRDSLRAFF,TGTGCCAGCAGCCCACGGGACAGTTTAAGAGCTTTCTTT
TRBV6-5,TRBD2,TRBJ2-5,14,.,CASSYAGEWETQYF,TGTGCCAGCAGTTACGCGGGAGAATGGGAGACCCAGTACTTC
TRBV6-5,.,TRBJ2-1,11,few,CASRLKNEQFF,TGTGCCAGCAGACTAAAGAATGAGCAGTTCTTC
TRBV20-1,.,TRBJ1-3,15,.,CSARDLQSSGNTIYF,TGCAGTGCTAGAGATTTGCAGAGCTCTGGAAACACCATATATTTT
TRBV7-8,TRBD2,TRBJ2-3,17,few,CASSRWSSGASTDTQYF,TGTGCCAGCAGCCGCTGGTCTAGCGGTGCTAGCACAGATACGCAGTATTTT
TRBV6-4,TRBD2,TRBJ2-2,18,.,CASSPLWTSGNNTGELFF,TGTGCCAGCAGTCCCCTCTGGACTAGCGGGAACAACACCGGGGAGCTGTTTTTT
TRBV18,.,TRBJ1-2,12,few,CASSPGSDGYTF,TGTGCCAGCTCACCGGGAAGTGATGGCTACACCTTC
TRBV2,TRBD1,TRBJ1-4,16,few,CASSYRSGTGEGKLFF,TGTGCCAGCAGCTACCGGAGTGGGACAGGGGAAGGAAAACTGTTTTTT
TRBV2,.,TRBJ2-7,11,few,CASQELVEQYF,TGTGCCAGCCAGGAACTGGTCGAGCAGTACTTC
TRBV29-1,TRBD1,TRBJ2-2,13,few,CSVEGQAIGELFF,TGCAGCGTGGAGGGACAGGCGATCGGGGAGCTGTTTTTT
TRBV12-3/TRBV12-4,.,TRBJ2-1,14,.,CASRHRGRHNEQFF,TGTGCCAGCAGACACCGCGGACGGCACAATGAGCAGTTCTTC
TRBV6-5,.,TRBJ1-1,14,.,CASSFDRLGTEAFF,TGTGCCAGCAGTTTCGACAGGCTGGGGACTGAAGCTTTCTTT
TRBV21-1,.,TRBJ2-5,12,many,CASSRLQETQYF,TGTGCCAGCAGCAGATTACAAGAGACCCAGTACTTC
TRBV12-3/TRBV12-4,.,TRBJ2-2,15,many,CATNPGVVGTGELFF,TGTGCCACAAACCCCGGGGTCGTGGGCACCGGGGAGCTGTTTTTT
TRBV20-1,.,TRBJ2-5,15,.,CSARKLTGTKETQYF,TGCAGTGCTAGGAAACTCACCGGGACAAAAGAGACCCAGTACTTC
TRBV5-1,.,TRBJ2-7,14,.,CASRRGGLSYEQYF,TGCGCCAGCAGGCGGGGCGGCCTCTCCTACGAGCAGTACTTC
TRBV12-3/TRBV12-4,.,TRBJ1-5,13,.,CASSFGPDRPQHF,TGTGCCAGCAGTTTCGGCCCGGACAGGCCCCAGCATTTT
TRBV20-1,.,TRBJ1-5,14,.,CSARSDKSNQPQHF,TGCAGTGCTAGGTCGGACAAGTCAAATCAGCCCCAGCATTTT
TRBV3-1,.,TRBJ2-3,12,.,CASSQDRNTQYF,TGTGCCAGCAGCCAAGATCGAAATACGCAGTATTTT
TRBV10-3,.,TRBJ2-7,13,many,CAIKVESSYEQYF,TGTGCCATCAAAGTGGAAAGCTCCTACGAGCAGTACTTC
TRBV12-3/TRBV12-4,TRBD1,TRBJ2-7,13,many,CASSQGARYEQYF,TGTGCCAGCAGCCAGGGGGCAAGGTACGAGCAGTACTTC
TRBV6-5,.,TRBJ1-6,16,.,CASSSTPTAGGSPLHF,TGTGCCAGCAGTTCGACCCCTACAGCGGGTGGTTCACCCCTCCACTTT
TRBV29-1,TRBD1,TRBJ2-7,12,many,CSTGTDSYEQYF,TGCAGCACCGGGACAGACTCCTACGAGCAGTACTTC
TRBV12-3/TRBV12-4,TRBD1,TRBJ1-1,14,few,CASARDRERTEAFF,TGTGCCAGTGCTAGGGACAGGGAAAGAACTGAAGCTTTCTTT
TRBV5-1,.,TRBJ1-1,13,.,CASTLDRNTEAFF,TGCGCCAGCACCTTAGACAGAAACACTGAAGCTTTCTTT
TRBV20-1,.,TRBJ2-7,15,.,CSASPPGPGSLQQYF,TGCAGTGCTAGTCCCCCCGGCCCAGGGTCCCTACAGCAGTACTTC
TRBV12-3/TRBV12-4,TRBD2,TRBJ2-7,15,.,CASSFGASGIRGQYF,TGTGCCAGCAGTTTTGGGGCTAGCGGTATACGAGGGCAGTACTTC
TRBV5-6,TRBD1,TRBJ1-3,15,.,CASSLVRDRAPRHIF,TGTGCCAGCAGCTTGGTCCGGGACAGGGCGCCTAGGCACATTTTT
TRBV20-1,.,TRBJ1-2,12,.,CSAREGKNGYTF,TGCAGTGCTAGAGAGGGGAAGAATGGCTACACCTTC
TRBV2,.,TRBJ1-5,15,few,CASSEGFKGNQPQHF,TGTGCCAGCAGTGAAGGGTTTAAGGGCAATCAGCCCCAGCATTTT
TRBV4-2,.,TRBJ2-1,12,few,CASSLMNNEQFF,TGTGCCAGCAGCCTCATGAACAATGAGCAGTTCTTC
TRBV6-1,TRBD1,TRBJ1-2,13,.,CASSRDRVAGYTF,TGTGCCAGCAGTCGGGACAGGGTGGCGGGCTACACCTTC
TRBV5-1,.,TRBJ2-1,12,.,CASSLKSNEQFF,TGCGCCAGCAGCTTGAAGTCCAATGAGCAGTTCTTC
TRBV4-2,.,TRBJ2-3,15,.,CASSQVNTFTDTQYF,TGTGCCAGCAGCCAAGTCAACACCTTCACAGATACGCAGTATTTT
TRBV10-3,.,TRBJ1-1,15,.,CAISEFTGENTEAFF,TGTGCCATCAGTGAGTTCACAGGAGAGAACACTGAAGCTTTCTTT
TRBV6-1,TRBD2,TRBJ2-1,15,few,CASSVSGRKHNEQFF,TGTGCCAGCAGTGTAAGCGGGAGGAAACACAATGAGCAGTTCTTC